These T cell receptor beta chains were read from a single sample in a study of shared clonotypes between healthy human individuals. TCRdb keeps only in-frame clones here, not all; method: immunoSEQ multiplex PCR. Of around 1.9 million clones in the sample, about 93% were seen once. The sequencing sample was made of naive CD8+ T cells from PBMCs. Receptors were obtained from a man aged 18 to 29 in good health. Some clones in this sample may be carry-over from other donors' samples. The CDR3 runs from the conserved cysteine through the conserved F or W. D genes are given only for firm matches. For some rows the clone size is stated as once, few or many, or as a class when expanded; others skip it.

clone size: NA
CDR3 length: 13
J gene: TRBJ1-2
D gene: TRBD1
V gene: TRBV6-5
CDR3 DNA: TGTGCCAGCAGGACCGGGACAGGGTATGGCTACACCTTC
CDR3 protein: CASRTGTGYGYTF

clone size: NA
CDR3 length: 15
J gene: TRBJ2-1
D gene: TRBD2
V gene: TRBV7-9
CDR3 DNA: TGTGCCAGCAGCCAAATAACTAGCGCGTACAATGAGCAGTTCTTC
CDR3 protein: CASSQITSAYNEQFF

clone size: NA
CDR3 length: 11
J gene: TRBJ1-1
D gene: NA
V gene: TRBV20-1
CDR3 DNA: TGCAGTGCTATAGGGGGGACTGAAGCTTTCTTT
CDR3 protein: CSAIGGTEAFF

clone size: NA
CDR3 length: 13
J gene: TRBJ1-1
D gene: NA
V gene: TRBV5-1
CDR3 DNA: TGCGCCAGCAGCTTTGATTTGGGCACTGAAGCTTTCTTT
CDR3 protein: CASSFDLGTEAFF

clone size: NA
CDR3 length: 14
J gene: TRBJ2-1
D gene: NA
V gene: TRBV5-4
CDR3 DNA: TGTGCCAGCAGCTTCTGGACCAGCTCGCATGAGCAGTTCTTC
CDR3 protein: CASSFWTSSHEQFF

clone size: once
CDR3 length: 13
J gene: TRBJ2-2
D gene: NA
V gene: TRBV27
CDR3 DNA: TGTGCCAGCAACGGCGGGGCCCCCGGGGAGCTGTTTTTT
CDR3 protein: CASNGGAPGELFF

clone size: NA
CDR3 length: 14
J gene: TRBJ2-7
D gene: NA
V gene: TRBV6-5
CDR3 DNA: TGTGCCAGCAGTTACTCGGACAGCGGCTACGAGCAGTACTTC
CDR3 protein: CASSYSDSGYEQYF

clone size: NA
CDR3 length: 13
J gene: TRBJ2-7
D gene: NA
V gene: TRBV4-3
CDR3 DNA: TGCGCCAGCAGCCGGGACTCCACCTACGAGCAGTACTTC
CDR3 protein: CASSRDSTYEQYF

clone size: NA
CDR3 length: 18
J gene: TRBJ2-1
D gene: TRBD2
V gene: TRBV7-9
CDR3 DNA: TGTGCCAGCAGCTTAGTAGGGCTAGCGGGGTCCACCTACAATGAGCAGTTCTTC
CDR3 protein: CASSLVGLAGSTYNEQFF

clone size: NA
CDR3 length: 17
J gene: TRBJ2-3
D gene: TRBD1
V gene: TRBV9
CDR3 DNA: TGTGCCAGCAGCGTAGACCCGGGACAGCTAAGCACAGATACGCAGTATTTT
CDR3 protein: CASSVDPGQLSTDTQYF

clone size: NA
CDR3 length: 16
J gene: TRBJ2-3
D gene: TRBD2
V gene: TRBV2
CDR3 DNA: TGTGCCAGCAGTGTAGACCTAGCGGAGGCCGCAGATACGCAGTATTTT
CDR3 protein: CASSVDLAEAADTQYF

clone size: NA
CDR3 length: 14
J gene: TRBJ2-7
D gene: NA
V gene: TRBV9
CDR3 DNA: TGTGCCAGCACACCTAGCAGGAGCGGGCACGAGCAGTACTTC
CDR3 protein: CASTPSRSGHEQYF

clone size: NA
CDR3 length: 15
J gene: TRBJ1-1
D gene: NA
V gene: TRBV9
CDR3 DNA: TGTGCCAGCAGCCCCGAGACAGTCATGAACACTGAAGCTTTCTTT
CDR3 protein: CASSPETVMNTEAFF

clone size: NA
CDR3 length: 14
J gene: TRBJ1-1
D gene: NA
V gene: TRBV27
CDR3 DNA: TGTGCCAGCAGTTTATTCCCCGTTGGCACTGAAGCTTTCTTT
CDR3 protein: CASSLFPVGTEAFF

clone size: NA
CDR3 length: 12
J gene: TRBJ2-7
D gene: NA
V gene: TRBV6-6
CDR3 DNA: TGTGCCAGCAGTTACTCGATCGGCGAGCAGTACTTC
CDR3 protein: CASSYSIGEQYF

clone size: few
CDR3 length: 15
J gene: TRBJ1-1
D gene: TRBD1
V gene: TRBV4-2
CDR3 DNA: TGTGCCAGCAGCCAGCCAAGGACAGGGCGGACTGAAGCTTTCTTT
CDR3 protein: CASSQPRTGRTEAFF

clone size: NA
CDR3 length: 18
J gene: TRBJ2-1
D gene: NA
V gene: TRBV4-2
CDR3 DNA: TGTGCCAGCAGCCAATCACCCCACCGACAGCTGGAATACAATGAGCAGTTCTTC
CDR3 protein: CASSQSPHRQLEYNEQFF

clone size: NA
CDR3 length: 14
J gene: TRBJ2-2
D gene: NA
V gene: TRBV19
CDR3 DNA: TGTGCCAGTATGGGCAGACCGAACACCGGGGAGCTGTTTTTT
CDR3 protein: CASMGRPNTGELFF

clone size: NA
CDR3 length: 15
J gene: TRBJ1-5
D gene: NA
V gene: TRBV5-6
CDR3 DNA: TGTGCCAGCAGCTGGGGAATGGGACCCAATCAGCCCCAGCATTTT
CDR3 protein: CASSWGMGPNQPQHF

clone size: NA
CDR3 length: 14
J gene: TRBJ2-5
D gene: NA
V gene: TRBV5-4
CDR3 DNA: TGTGCCAGCAGGGAGTTGACGGTCCAAGAGACCCAGTACTTC
CDR3 protein: CASRELTVQETQYF

clone size: NA
CDR3 length: 15
J gene: TRBJ1-1
D gene: NA
V gene: TRBV27
CDR3 DNA: TGTGCCAGCAGTGGGGACGTCCGGAGGACCACTGAAGCTTTCTTT
CDR3 protein: CASSGDVRRTTEAFF

clone size: NA
CDR3 length: 16
J gene: TRBJ2-6
D gene: NA
V gene: TRBV2
CDR3 DNA: TGTGCCAGCAGAGCGGACCTCGGGTCTGGGGCCAACGTCCTGACTTTC
CDR3 protein: CASRADLGSGANVLTF

clone size: NA
CDR3 length: 11
J gene: TRBJ1-4
D gene: NA
V gene: TRBV30
CDR3 DNA: TGTGCCTGGCGGCAGGGCGGAAAACTGTTTTTT
CDR3 protein: CAWRQGGKLFF

clone size: NA
CDR3 length: 15
J gene: TRBJ2-7
D gene: TRBD1
V gene: TRBV7-9
CDR3 DNA: TGTGCCAGCAGCTCAGACAGGGGTTACATGGACGAGCAGTACTTC
CDR3 protein: CASSSDRGYMDEQYF

clone size: few
CDR3 length: 14
J gene: TRBJ1-1
D gene: NA
V gene: TRBV4-1
CDR3 DNA: TGCGCCAGCAGCCAAGGCCAGTTTAACACTGAAGCTTTCTTT
CDR3 protein: CASSQGQFNTEAFF

clone size: once
CDR3 length: 15
J gene: TRBJ2-2
D gene: TRBD2
V gene: TRBV2
CDR3 DNA: TGTGCCAGCATCGGACTAGCGGGACGGATCGGGGAGCTGTTTTTT
CDR3 protein: CASIGLAGRIGELFF

clone size: NA
CDR3 length: 15
J gene: TRBJ2-1
D gene: NA
V gene: TRBV4-1
CDR3 DNA: TGCGCCAGCAGCCAGGACCAGAGCTCCTACAATGAGCAGTTCTTC
CDR3 protein: CASSQDQSSYNEQFF

clone size: NA
CDR3 length: 16
J gene: TRBJ2-1
D gene: TRBD1
V gene: TRBV28
CDR3 DNA: TGTGCCAGCAGTTTTGGAACAGGGGGAACTTACAATGAGCAGTTCTTC
CDR3 protein: CASSFGTGGTYNEQFF

clone size: NA
CDR3 length: 15
J gene: TRBJ2-3
D gene: NA
V gene: TRBV11-2
CDR3 DNA: TGTGCCAGCAGCTTAGCCCCCAGGATACGTGATACGCAGTATTTT
CDR3 protein: CASSLAPRIRDTQYF

clone size: NA
CDR3 length: 16
J gene: TRBJ2-5
D gene: NA
V gene: TRBV29-1
CDR3 DNA: TGCAGCGTCGTAGGGGGGGACACCAACTTGGGAGAGACCCAGTACTTC
CDR3 protein: CSVVGGDTNLGETQYF

clone size: NA
CDR3 length: 14
J gene: TRBJ2-7
D gene: NA
V gene: TRBV9
CDR3 DNA: TGTGCCAGCAGCCCCCAAAGGGATGGCTACGAGCAGTACTTC
CDR3 protein: CASSPQRDGYEQYF

clone size: few
CDR3 length: 15
J gene: TRBJ1-4
D gene: TRBD1
V gene: TRBV7-9
CDR3 DNA: TGTGCCAGCAGCTCACGACAGGGCGCTAATGAAAAACTGTTTTTT
CDR3 protein: CASSSRQGANEKLFF

clone size: NA
CDR3 length: 15
J gene: TRBJ2-2
D gene: NA
V gene: TRBV11-2
CDR3 DNA: TGTGCCAGCAGCTTAGGACGACTGGGGCCCGGGGAGCTGTTTTTT
CDR3 protein: CASSLGRLGPGELFF

clone size: NA
CDR3 length: 15
J gene: TRBJ2-7
D gene: TRBD1
V gene: TRBV7-2
CDR3 DNA: TGTGCCAGCAGCTTAGGAGGGGGCGCAACCTACGAGCAGTACTTC
CDR3 protein: CASSLGGGATYEQYF

clone size: NA
CDR3 length: 14
J gene: TRBJ2-1
D gene: NA
V gene: TRBV7-3
CDR3 DNA: TGTGCCAGCAGCTTAAATGGCCCGGACAATGAGCAGTTCTTC
CDR3 protein: CASSLNGPDNEQFF

clone size: NA
CDR3 length: 15
J gene: TRBJ2-1
D gene: NA
V gene: TRBV13
CDR3 DNA: TGTGCCAGCAGCATAATGACACCCTCCTACAATGAGCAGTTCTTC
CDR3 protein: CASSIMTPSYNEQFF

clone size: NA
CDR3 length: 14
J gene: TRBJ1-2
D gene: TRBD1
V gene: TRBV13
CDR3 DNA: TGTGCCAGCAGCAAACGACAGGGTGGCTATGGCTACACCTTC
CDR3 protein: CASSKRQGGYGYTF

clone size: NA
CDR3 length: 13
J gene: TRBJ2-5
D gene: NA
V gene: TRBV9
CDR3 DNA: TGTGCCAGCAGTAGGGGGGGACGTGAGACCCAGTACTTC
CDR3 protein: CASSRGGRETQYF

clone size: NA
CDR3 length: 18
J gene: TRBJ2-5
D gene: TRBD2
V gene: TRBV7-9
CDR3 DNA: TGTGCCAGCAGCTCACCCGATCTGACTAGCGGGAGGGAAGAGACCCAGTACTTC
CDR3 protein: CASSSPDLTSGREETQYF

clone size: NA
CDR3 length: 14
J gene: TRBJ2-5
D gene: NA
V gene: TRBV28
CDR3 DNA: TGTGCCAGCACGAGAAGGGAGGGGGTTGAGACCCAGTACTTC
CDR3 protein: CASTRREGVETQYF

clone size: NA
CDR3 length: 11
J gene: TRBJ2-7
D gene: NA
V gene: TRBV20-1
CDR3 DNA: TGCAGTGCTATGTCCTTGAACGAGCAGTACTTC
CDR3 protein: CSAMSLNEQYF

clone size: NA
CDR3 length: 16
J gene: TRBJ2-1
D gene: TRBD2
V gene: TRBV6-5
CDR3 DNA: TGTGCCAGCAGTTTTCTAGCGGGAGGGCCGAGGCATGAGCAGTTCTTC
CDR3 protein: CASSFLAGGPRHEQFF

clone size: NA
CDR3 length: 19
J gene: TRBJ2-7
D gene: TRBD2
V gene: TRBV11-2
CDR3 DNA: TGTGCCAGCAACTTATGGGGGGATAGCGGGAGTAGCTGGTCCTACGAGCAGTACTTC
CDR3 protein: CASNLWGDSGSSWSYEQYF

clone size: once
CDR3 length: 16
J gene: TRBJ2-3
D gene: TRBD1
V gene: TRBV27
CDR3 DNA: TGTGCCAGCAGTTTATTGGGGACAGGGGGGGCAGATACGCAGTATTTT
CDR3 protein: CASSLLGTGGADTQYF

clone size: NA
CDR3 length: 12
J gene: TRBJ2-1
D gene: NA
V gene: TRBV6-6
CDR3 DNA: TGTGCCAGCAGTTACTTAGACAATGAGCAGTTCTTC
CDR3 protein: CASSYLDNEQFF

clone size: once
CDR3 length: 15
J gene: TRBJ2-1
D gene: NA
V gene: TRBV7-9
CDR3 DNA: TGTGCCAGCAGCTTATGGGGGAGCTCCTACAATGAGCAGTTCTTC
CDR3 protein: CASSLWGSSYNEQFF